This T cell receptor (beta chain) is drawn from a study of T cell clones after liver transplantation. Regarding this clone: Its antigen is as yet unknown.

Study conclusions and caveats: Low donor cell numbers restricted donor-reactive repertoire measurement in two subjects. Graft donor-reactive T cells may have migrated into the graft rather than being deleted.

The CDR3 length is 12 residues. V lost 4 bases and J lost 7, with 8 bases in between. Germline CDR1 is SNHLY and CDR2 is FYNNEI. Assay: immunoSEQ multiplex PCR; the TCRdb copy retains only in-frame clones and omits some. The table lists around 110,000 clones, about nine tenths of them singletons. Unstimulated PBMCs were sorted into CD3+CD4+ and CD3+CD8+ populations. Sequences were derived from CD4+ T cells from blood, sampled 12 months after liver transplant. The sequence came from a human patient who received a liver transplant. T cells may partly derive from the graft donor. The chain links TRBV2 to TRBJ1-5; D ambiguous. CDR3 nucleotides: TGTGCCAGCAGTGGCATCCGGCAGCCCCAGCATTTT. This gives the protein CASSGIRQPQHF.